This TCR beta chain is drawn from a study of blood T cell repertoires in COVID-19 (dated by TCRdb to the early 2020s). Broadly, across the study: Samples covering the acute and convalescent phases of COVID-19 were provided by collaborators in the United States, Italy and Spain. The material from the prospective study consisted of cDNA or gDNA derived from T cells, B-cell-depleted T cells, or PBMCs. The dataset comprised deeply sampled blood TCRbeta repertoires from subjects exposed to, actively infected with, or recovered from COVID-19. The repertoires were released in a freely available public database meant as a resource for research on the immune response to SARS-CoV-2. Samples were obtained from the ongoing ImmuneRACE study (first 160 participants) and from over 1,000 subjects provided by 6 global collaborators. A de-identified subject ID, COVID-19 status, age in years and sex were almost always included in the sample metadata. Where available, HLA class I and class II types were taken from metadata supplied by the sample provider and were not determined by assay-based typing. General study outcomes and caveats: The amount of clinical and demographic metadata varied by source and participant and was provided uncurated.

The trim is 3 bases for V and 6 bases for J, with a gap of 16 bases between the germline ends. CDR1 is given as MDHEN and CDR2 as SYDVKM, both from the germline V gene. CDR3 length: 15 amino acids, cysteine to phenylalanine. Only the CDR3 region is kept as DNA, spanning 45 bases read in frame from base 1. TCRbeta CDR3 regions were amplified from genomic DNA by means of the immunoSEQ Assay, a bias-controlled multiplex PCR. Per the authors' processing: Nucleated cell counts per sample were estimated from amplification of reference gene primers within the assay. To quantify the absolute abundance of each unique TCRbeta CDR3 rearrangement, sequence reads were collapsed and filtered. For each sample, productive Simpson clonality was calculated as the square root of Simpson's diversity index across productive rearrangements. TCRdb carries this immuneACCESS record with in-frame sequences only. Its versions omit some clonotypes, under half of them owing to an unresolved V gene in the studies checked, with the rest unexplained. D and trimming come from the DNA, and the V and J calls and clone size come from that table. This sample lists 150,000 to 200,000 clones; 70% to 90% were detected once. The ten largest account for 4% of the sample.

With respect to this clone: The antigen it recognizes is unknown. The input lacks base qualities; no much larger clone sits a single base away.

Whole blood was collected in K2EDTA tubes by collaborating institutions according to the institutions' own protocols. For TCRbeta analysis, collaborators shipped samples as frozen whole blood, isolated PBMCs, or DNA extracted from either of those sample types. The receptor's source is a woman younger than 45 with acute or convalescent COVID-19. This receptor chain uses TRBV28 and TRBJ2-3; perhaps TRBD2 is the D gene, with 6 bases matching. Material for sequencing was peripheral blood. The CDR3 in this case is CASSLGPGREDTQYF. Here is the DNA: TGTGCCAGCAGTTTGGGGCCAGGTCGGGAGGATACGCAGTATTTT.